This TCR beta chain emerged from a study of T cell responses to AZD1222 COVID-19 vaccine. Study observations and caveats: Spike-specific TCR repertoires showed rising breadth and depth after two AZD1222 doses. A mostly white British donor set with more females was recruited, and clonal diversity was possibly underestimated.

About this clone: Its antigen remains unidentified.

TCRdb's copy holds only in-frame clones and misses some; the assay was immunoSEQ multiplex PCR. The sample includes 150,000 or so clones, around 90% of them seen just once. This receptor was identified in an adult in good health. This sample comprised peripheral blood, obtained on day 0 of AZD1222 vaccination.

The CDR3 DNA reads TGTGCCAGCAGCCCCCGAAGTGATAAAAACATTCAGTACTTC. This sequence encodes CASSPRSDKNIQYF. V is TRBV4-2 and J is TRBJ2-4, with D uncertain. The CDR3 has 14 residues. The V end lost 4 bases, the J end lost 4 bases, and 11 bases lay between the germline ends. The germline gives CDR1 LGHNA, CDR2 YNFKEQ.